This TCR beta chain was sequenced in a study of cytomegalovirus exposure and HLA in healthy donors. Study details: There were 88 million or so unique TCRs (from HLA-typed donors) in an early data release.

60 Vbeta and 13 Jbeta primers were used in PCR. Clones were read by immunoSEQ multiplex PCR, and TCRdb kept only the in-frame ones, dropping some. The top ten hold about 2.1% of the sample, which has 150,000 to 200,000 clones, about 88% seen once. The CDR3 is 13 amino acids. Germline CDR1 SGHTA, CDR2 FQGTGA. V was shortened by 5 bases and J by 4 bases, with 8 bases between the two germline ends. This TCR came from a man between 18 and 35 years old in good health and CMV-seropositive. This chain joins TRBV7-3 and TRBJ2-2; D ambiguous. Sequenced material: PBMCs. CDR3 coding DNA: TGTGCCAGCAGCAGGCCGGGCACCGGGGAGCTGTTTTTT. This encodes CASSRPGTGELFF.